Each of the 2 T cell receptor beta chains below was sequenced from the same sample in a study of T cell responses to AZD1222 COVID-19 vaccine. Assay: immunoSEQ multiplex PCR; the TCRdb copy retains only in-frame clones and omits some. Counted here are 250,000 to 300,000 clones, 90% to 95% occurring once; the ten biggest clones make up 0.55%. Sequencing used peripheral blood, obtained 28 days after the second AZD1222 dose. These receptors all stem from an adult who received the AZD1222 COVID-19 vaccine.

The chain has TRBV2 and TRBJ1-3; 10 bases align to TRBD1. The CDR3 runs 14 residues. The germline CDR1 and CDR2 sequences are SNHLY and FYNNEI. V lost 5 bases, J lost 4 bases, and 2 bases stayed unmatched. CDR3 DNA: TGTGCCAGCAGTCCGGACAGGGGGGGAAACACCATATATTTT. Translating gives CASSPDRGGNTIYF.

V gene TRBV7-2 combines with J gene TRBJ1-2; D unresolved. The CDR3 totals 13 residues. Germline CDR1 SGHTA, CDR2 FQGNSA. The V end was cut by 3 bases, the J end by 8 bases, with 13 bases between. DNA of the CDR3: TGTGCCAGCAGCTTCGTGCGGGGTTTGGGCTACACCTTC. This sequence encodes CASSFVRGLGYTF.